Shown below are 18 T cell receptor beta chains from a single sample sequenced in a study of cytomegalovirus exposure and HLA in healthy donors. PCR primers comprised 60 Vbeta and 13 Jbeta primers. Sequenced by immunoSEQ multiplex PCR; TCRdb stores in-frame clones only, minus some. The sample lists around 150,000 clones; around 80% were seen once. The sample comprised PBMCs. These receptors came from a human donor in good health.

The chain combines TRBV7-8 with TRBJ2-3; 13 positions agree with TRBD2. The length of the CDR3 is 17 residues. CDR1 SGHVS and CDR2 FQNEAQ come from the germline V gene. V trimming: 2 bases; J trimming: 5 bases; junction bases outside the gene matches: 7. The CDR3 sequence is CASSLTSGGAVRDTQYF. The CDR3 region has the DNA TGTGCCAGCAGCTTAACTAGCGGGGGGGCAGTCCGAGATACGCAGTATTTT.

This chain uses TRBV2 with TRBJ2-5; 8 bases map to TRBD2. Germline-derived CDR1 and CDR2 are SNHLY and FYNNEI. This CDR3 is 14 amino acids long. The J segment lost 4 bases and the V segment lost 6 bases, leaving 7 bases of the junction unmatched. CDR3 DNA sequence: TGTGCCAGCAGCTACGGGGGGGTGATAGAGACCCAGTACTTC. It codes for CASSYGGVIETQYF.

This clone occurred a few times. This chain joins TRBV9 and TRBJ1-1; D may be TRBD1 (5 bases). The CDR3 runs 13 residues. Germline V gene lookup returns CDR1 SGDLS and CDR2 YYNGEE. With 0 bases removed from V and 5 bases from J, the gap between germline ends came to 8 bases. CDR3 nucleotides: TGTGCCAGCAGCGTAGGGGGGGAGACTGAAGCTTTCTTT. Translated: CASSVGGETEAFF.

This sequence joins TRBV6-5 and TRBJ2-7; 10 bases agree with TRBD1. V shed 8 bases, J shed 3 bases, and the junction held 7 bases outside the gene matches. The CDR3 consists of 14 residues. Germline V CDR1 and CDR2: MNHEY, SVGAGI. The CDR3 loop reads CASGDGDRGYEQYF. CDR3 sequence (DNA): TGTGCCAGCGGGGATGGGGACAGGGGCTACGAGCAGTACTTC.

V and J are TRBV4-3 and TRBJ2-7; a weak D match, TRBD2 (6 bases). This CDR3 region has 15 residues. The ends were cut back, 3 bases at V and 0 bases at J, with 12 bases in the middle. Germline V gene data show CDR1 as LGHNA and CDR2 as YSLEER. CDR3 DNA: TGCGCCAGCAGCCAGGGACGGGAGAGCTCCTACGAGCAGTACTTC. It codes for CASSQGRESSYEQYF.

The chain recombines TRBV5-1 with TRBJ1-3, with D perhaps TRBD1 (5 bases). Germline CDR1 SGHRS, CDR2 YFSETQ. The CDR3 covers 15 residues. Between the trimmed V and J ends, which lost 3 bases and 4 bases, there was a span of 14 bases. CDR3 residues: CASSSDITTGNTIYF. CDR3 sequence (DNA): TGCGCCAGCAGCTCGGACATAACCACGGGAAACACCATATATTTT.

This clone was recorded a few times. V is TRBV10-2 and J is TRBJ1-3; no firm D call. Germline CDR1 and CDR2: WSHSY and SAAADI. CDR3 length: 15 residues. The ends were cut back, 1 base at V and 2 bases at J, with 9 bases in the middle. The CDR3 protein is CASSEFRTPGNTIYF. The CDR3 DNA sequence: TGCGCCAGCAGTGAGTTTAGGACTCCTGGAAACACCATATATTTT.

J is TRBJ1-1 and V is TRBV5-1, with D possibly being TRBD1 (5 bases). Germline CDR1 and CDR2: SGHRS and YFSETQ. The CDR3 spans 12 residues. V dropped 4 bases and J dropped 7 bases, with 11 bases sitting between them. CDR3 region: CASSGRGSEAFF. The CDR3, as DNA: TGCGCCAGCAGCGGGCGGGGCAGTGAAGCTTTCTTT.

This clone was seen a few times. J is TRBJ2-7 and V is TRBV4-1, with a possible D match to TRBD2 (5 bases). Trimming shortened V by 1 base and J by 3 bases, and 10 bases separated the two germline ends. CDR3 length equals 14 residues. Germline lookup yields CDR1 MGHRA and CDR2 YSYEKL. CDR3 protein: CASSQGPGNYEQYF. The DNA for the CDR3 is TGCGCCAGCAGCCAAGGACCGGGAAACTACGAGCAGTACTTC.

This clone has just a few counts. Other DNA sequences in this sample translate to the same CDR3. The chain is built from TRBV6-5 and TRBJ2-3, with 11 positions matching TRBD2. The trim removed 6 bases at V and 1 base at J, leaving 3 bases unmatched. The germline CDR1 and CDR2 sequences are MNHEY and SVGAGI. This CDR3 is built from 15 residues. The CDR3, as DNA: TGTGCCAGCAGGTCGGGACTAGCGGGCACAGATACGCAGTATTTT. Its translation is CASRSGLAGTDTQYF.

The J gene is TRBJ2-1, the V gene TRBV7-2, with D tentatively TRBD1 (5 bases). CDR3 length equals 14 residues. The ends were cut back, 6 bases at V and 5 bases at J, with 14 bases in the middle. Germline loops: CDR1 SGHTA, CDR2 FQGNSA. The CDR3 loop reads CASRDWGGNNEQFF. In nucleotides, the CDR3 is TGTGCCAGCAGGGATTGGGGCGGCAACAATGAGCAGTTCTTC. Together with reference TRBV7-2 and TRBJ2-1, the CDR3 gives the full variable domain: GAGVSQSPSNKVTEKGKDVELRCDPISGHTALYWYRQSLGQGLEFLIYFQGNSAPDKSGLPSDRFSAERTGGSVSTLTIQRTQQEDSAVYLCASRDWGGNNEQFFGPGTRLTVL.

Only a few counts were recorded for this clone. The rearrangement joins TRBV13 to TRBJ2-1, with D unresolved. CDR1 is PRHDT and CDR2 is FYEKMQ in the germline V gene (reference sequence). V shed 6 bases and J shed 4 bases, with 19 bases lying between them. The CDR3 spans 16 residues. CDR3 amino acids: CASSTSIFGVYNEQFF. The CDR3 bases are TGTGCCAGCAGTACCTCTATATTCGGTGTGTACAATGAGCAGTTCTTC.

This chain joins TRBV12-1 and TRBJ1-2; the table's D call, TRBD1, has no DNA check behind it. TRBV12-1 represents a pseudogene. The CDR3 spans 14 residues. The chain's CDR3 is CASSLAGLAYGYTF. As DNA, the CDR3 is TGTGCCAGCAGCTTGGCAGGATTGGCCTATGGCTACACCTTC.

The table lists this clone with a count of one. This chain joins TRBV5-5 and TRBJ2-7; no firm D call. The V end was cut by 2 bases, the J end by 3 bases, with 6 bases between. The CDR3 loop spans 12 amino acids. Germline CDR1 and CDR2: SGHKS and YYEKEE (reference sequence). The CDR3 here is CASSFVSYEQYF. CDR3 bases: TGTGCCAGCAGCTTTGTCAGCTACGAGCAGTACTTC.

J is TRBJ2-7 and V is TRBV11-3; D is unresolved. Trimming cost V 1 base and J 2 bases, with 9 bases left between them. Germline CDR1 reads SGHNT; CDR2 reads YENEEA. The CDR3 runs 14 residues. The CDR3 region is CASSLGPDTYEQYF. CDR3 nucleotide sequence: TGTGCCAGCAGCTTAGGTCCAGATACCTACGAGCAGTACTTC.

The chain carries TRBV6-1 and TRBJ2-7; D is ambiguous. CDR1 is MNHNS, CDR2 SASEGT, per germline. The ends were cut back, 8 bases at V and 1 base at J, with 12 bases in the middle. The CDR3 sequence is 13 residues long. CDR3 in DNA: TGTGCCAGCTTATCGACTGTTTCCTACGAGCAGTACTTC. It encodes CASLSTVSYEQYF.

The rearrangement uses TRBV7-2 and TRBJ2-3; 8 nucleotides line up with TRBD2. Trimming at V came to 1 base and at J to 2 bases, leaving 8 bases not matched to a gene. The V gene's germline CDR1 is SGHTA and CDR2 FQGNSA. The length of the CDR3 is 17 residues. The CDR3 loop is CASSLVPGLGDTDTQYF. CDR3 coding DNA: TGTGCCAGCAGCTTAGTCCCGGGACTAGGGGACACAGATACGCAGTATTTT.

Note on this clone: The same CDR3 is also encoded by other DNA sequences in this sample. The CDR3 loop reads CASSYRVNTEAFF. The CDR3 coding sequence is TGTGCCAGCAGCTACAGGGTTAACACTGAAGCTTTCTTT. The rearrangement links TRBV7-2 to TRBJ1-1, with D perhaps matching TRBD1 (6 bases). The CDR3 spans 13 residues. Per the germline V gene, CDR1 is SGHTA and CDR2 is FQGNSA. The germline V and J ends were trimmed by 4 bases and 2 bases, with 8 bases remaining between them.